The 25 T cell receptor beta chains reported below all come from one sample, sequenced in a study of spatial heterogeneity in lung cancer. Each CDR3 protein is one row after TCRdb ran MiXCR on the 5' RACE reads. The data show approximately 39,000 distinct CDR3 sequences, with about 6% seen just once and about 9.9% held by the top ten. Time point here: sample taken at primary tumor resection. From tumor, nontumor lung or frozen PBMC, whole RNA was taken unsorted for sequencing. Sequences were derived from PBMCs, sampled at surgery. Every receptor here comes from a male donor with early-stage non-small cell lung cancer.

This clonotype is medium-sized (0.01 to 0.1%) in the sample. This sequence joins TRBV12-3 or TRBV12-4 and TRBJ2-7, with D possibly matching TRBD1 (6 bases). The CDR3 contains 13 residues. V was clipped by 2 bases and J by 3 bases, with 8 bases between them. Written as DNA, the CDR3 is TGTGCCAGCAGTTTACACAGGGTCTACGAGCAGTACTTC. This sequence encodes CASSLHRVYEQYF.

This clonotype showed up just a few times. The J gene is TRBJ1-6, the V gene TRBV27; perhaps TRBD1 as D (6 bases). Germline V gives CDR1 MNHEY, CDR2 SMNVEV (reference sequence). CDR3 length: 16 amino acids. Trimming left V 6 bases short and J 0 bases short, with 12 bases between. CDR3 loop: CASRTGWSSYNSPLHF. CDR3 coding DNA: TGTGCCAGCAGGACAGGCTGGAGCTCCTATAATTCACCCCTCCACTTT.

In its sample, this clonotype was seen many times. The V call is TRBV2, the J call TRBJ1-5; no firm D call. The CDR3 runs to 16 residues. Trimming pared 0 bases from V and 2 bases from J, leaving 11 bases between. CDR1 SNHLY and CDR2 FYNNEI come from the germline V gene. CDR3 loop: CASSEAYLGGNQPQHF. In DNA, the CDR3 is TGTGCCAGCAGTGAAGCCTATTTAGGCGGCAATCAGCCCCAGCATTTT.

This clonotype was observed at least ten times. The genes are TRBV25-1 and TRBJ2-7, with 8 bases that match TRBD1. J lost 6 bases, V lost 2 bases, and 3 bases had no gene match. Germline values: CDR1 MGHDK, CDR2 SYGVNS. The CDR3 sequence is 13 residues long. CDR3 DNA: TGTGCCAGCAGTGAAGTAACAGGGGGCGAGCAGTACTTC. Residues: CASSEVTGGEQYF.

This clonotype was recorded at least ten times. J is TRBJ2-7 and V is TRBV7-9; D remains unclear. The CDR3 is made up of 12 amino acids. Germline V gene data show CDR1 as SEHNR and CDR2 as FQNEAQ (reference sequence). Trimming stripped 5 bases from V and 2 bases from J, with 7 bases between. CDR3 residues: CASSGEPYEQYF. The CDR3 bases are TGTGCCAGCAGCGGAGAGCCCTACGAGCAGTACTTC.

This clonotype was found a few times. The J gene is TRBJ1-1, the V gene TRBV2; D might be TRBD1 (5 bases). The CDR3 length is 14 residues. V lost 3 bases and J 10 bases, leaving 18 bases between the germline ends. Germline CDR1 SNHLY, CDR2 FYNNEI. In DNA form, the CDR3 reads TGTGCCAGCAGTGATCAGGGCGGGGTGGTGGTAGCTTTCTTT. This gives the protein CASSDQGGVVVAFF. Variable domain in full (rest from reference TRBV2 and TRBJ1-1): EPEVTQTPSHQVTQMGQEVILRCVPISNHLYFYWYRQILGQKVEFLVSFYNNEISEKSEIFDDQFSVERPDGSNFTLKIRSTKLEDSAMYFCASSDQGGVVVAFFGQGTRLTVV.

This clonotype was counted many times. The chain links TRBV6-5 to TRBJ1-2, with 8 bases fitting TRBD1. The CDR3 is 16 residues long. Germline loops: CDR1 MNHEY, CDR2 SVGAGI. The trim removed 0 bases at V and 4 bases at J, leaving 7 bases unmatched. CDR3 sequence (DNA): TGTGCCAGCAGTTACTCTTCCGGGACAGGCTCCTATGGCTACACCTTC. This translates into CASSYSSGTGSYGYTF.

This clonotype occurred many times. The chain recombines TRBV12-5 with TRBJ2-2; D is unclear. The V gene lost 0 bases and the J gene lost 3 bases, with 8 bases spanning the gap. CDR1 and CDR2 (germline): LGHNT, FRNRAP. The CDR3 spans 15 residues. CDR3 in DNA: TGTGCTAGTGGTTTGGTTGGGCAGTACACCGGGGAGCTGTTTTTT. Encoded protein: CASGLVGQYTGELFF.

This clonotype was picked up many times. The rearrangement links TRBV5-1 to TRBJ1-1; D is uncertain. The V end was cut by 4 bases, the J end by 4 bases, with 8 bases between. This CDR3 region has 12 residues. Germline V gene data show CDR1 as SGHRS and CDR2 as YFSETQ. In nucleotides, the CDR3 is TGCGCCAGCAGCCGGGGAAGCACTGAAGCTTTCTTT. Its protein is CASSRGSTEAFF.

Many counts were recorded for this clonotype. The chain is built from TRBV9 and TRBJ1-6; TRBD1 is a possible D gene (5 bases). The CDR3 is made up of 15 amino acids. Deletions cut 1 base from V and 7 bases from J, with 12 bases between. CDR1 SGDLS and CDR2 YYNGEE come from the germline V gene. The CDR3 nucleotides are TGTGCCAGCAGCGTAATGTCGGGGGGGAATTCACCCCTCCACTTT. The encoded protein is CASSVMSGGNSPLHF.

The V and J genes are TRBV29-1 and TRBJ1-1; no definite D call. V lost 6 bases to trimming and J lost 1 base, with 6 bases between them. This CDR3 is built from 11 residues. The germline V gene encodes CDR1 SQVTM and CDR2 ANQGSEA. The CDR3 sequence is CSVRRNTEAFF. CDR3 bases: TGCAGCGTCCGTAGGAACACTGAAGCTTTCTTT.

This clonotype was observed many times. The conserved phenylalanine or tryptophan normally closing the CDR3 is absent here, so this likely arose from a read error. No DNA is shown, since the ends of the CDR3 on it are uncertain; the CDR3 is the one TCRdb lists. This sequence joins TRBV6-1 and TRBJ1-4. The CDR3 is 13 residues long, counting both termini. The germline gives CDR1 MNHNS, CDR2 SASEGT. CDR3: CASSERAEPTVFL.

This clonotype has ten or more counts. V gene TRBV20-1 combines with J gene TRBJ1-5; possibly TRBD1 for D (5 bases). Trimming took off 2 bases at V and 5 bases at J, with 22 bases between the two ends. The CDR3 contains 17 residues. Germline V CDR1 and CDR2: DFQATT, SNEGSKA (reference sequence). The CDR3 bases are TGCAGTGCTAGATCCCAGAGAGGGGCAGGGATATATCAGCCCCAGCATTTT. Amino acid sequence: CSARSQRGAGIYQPQHF.

V gene TRBV28 combines with J gene TRBJ2-2, with a possible D match to TRBD2 (6 bases). CDR1 and CDR2 (germline): MDHEN, SYDVKM. The V and J ends lost 6 bases and 0 bases respectively, with 23 bases between them. This CDR3 contains 19 residues. The DNA of the CDR3 is TGTGCCAGCAGCTCCCGTCTCGTGAGGACTAAGTCGAACACCGGGGAGCTGTTTTTT. Its translation: CASSSRLVRTKSNTGELFF.

This clonotype was recorded many times. The chain is built from TRBV20-1 and TRBJ1-5, with TRBD1 matching 9 bases. The CDR3 contains 15 residues. Germline lookup yields CDR1 DFQATT and CDR2 SNEGSKA (reference sequence). V was pared by 6 bases and J by 7 bases, with 13 bases of the junction left unmatched. The CDR3 is CSASPGTGQGQPQHF. The CDR3, as DNA: TGCAGTGCCAGTCCCGGGACAGGGCAAGGCCAGCCCCAGCATTTT.

This clonotype has a count of ten or more. The rearrangement links TRBV7-2 to TRBJ2-7, with TRBD2 as a possible D gene (6 bases). The CDR3 has 14 amino acids. Germline lookup yields CDR1 SGHTA and CDR2 FQGNSA. Between the trimmed V and J ends, which lost 1 base and 3 bases, there was a span of 10 bases. CDR3: CASSLDGGNYEQYF. Here the CDR3 DNA reads TGTGCCAGCAGCTTAGACGGAGGGAACTACGAGCAGTACTTC.

This clonotype showed up just a few times. V usage is TRBV10-1 and J usage is TRBJ2-3; D possibly corresponds to TRBD2 (6 bases). CDR1 WNHNN and CDR2 SYGVQD come from the germline V gene (reference sequence). V was clipped by 2 bases and J by 4 bases, with 13 bases between them. The CDR3 totals 15 residues. The CDR3 sequence: CASSEGGVRADTQYF. CDR3 sequence (DNA): TGCGCCAGCAGTGAGGGAGGGGTAAGGGCAGATACGCAGTATTTT.

This clonotype was counted a few times. The chain couples TRBV12-3 or TRBV12-4 to TRBJ1-1; D is undetermined. This CDR3 has 13 residues. Trimming left V 0 bases short and J 1 base short, with 3 bases between. CDR3: CASSLAENTEAFF. CDR3 DNA: TGTGCCAGCAGTTTAGCAGAGAACACTGAAGCTTTCTTT.

This clonotype was counted at least ten times. The chain joins TRBV6-5 to TRBJ1-2; 10 bases align to TRBD1. V was clipped by 2 bases and J by 0 bases; unmatched bases: 9. CDR3 length: 18 amino acids. Germline CDR1 is MNHEY and CDR2 is SVGAGI. The CDR3 DNA follows: TGTGCCAGCAGTTACCGGGACAGGGGATTAAAGGCTAACTATGGCTACACCTTC. This gives the protein CASSYRDRGLKANYGYTF.

The chain employs TRBV2 and TRBJ2-7, with 9 bases fitting TRBD2. J lost 4 bases, V lost 5 bases, and 9 bases had no gene match. The V gene's germline CDR1 is SNHLY and CDR2 FYNNEI. The CDR3 has 15 residues. DNA of the CDR3: TGTGCCAGCAGTCTCCAGGCGGGGGGGCTTTACGAGCAGTACTTC. Translating gives CASSLQAGGLYEQYF. Looking up the rest from reference TRBV2 and TRBJ2-7 gives the full variable domain: EPEVTQTPSHQVTQMGQEVILRCVPISNHLYFYWYRQILGQKVEFLVSFYNNEISEKSEIFDDQFSVERPDGSNFTLKIRSTKLEDSAMYFCASSLQAGGLYEQYFGPGTRLTVT.

This clonotype was counted many times. The J gene is TRBJ1-1, the V gene TRBV2; 9 bases align to TRBD1. Trimming removed 10 bases from V and 4 bases from J; junction bases left unmatched: 19. The CDR3 has 17 amino acids. Germline V CDR1 and CDR2: SNHLY, FYNNEI. CDR3 residues: CANTPGQGIASRTEAFF. CDR3 nucleotides: TGTGCCAACACTCCGGGACAGGGAATCGCGTCGCGCACTGAAGCTTTCTTT.

This clonotype was counted ten times or more. The CDR3 reads CASSQSAVNTEAFF. The CDR3 region has the DNA TGTGCCAGCAGCCAGTCTGCGGTGAACACTGAAGCTTTCTTT. The chain recombines TRBV3-1 with TRBJ1-1, with D hard to call. V was shortened by 3 bases and J by 0 bases, with 8 bases between the two germline ends. This CDR3 contains 14 residues. Germline V gene data show CDR1 as LGHDT and CDR2 as YNNKEL (reference sequence). Using reference TRBV3-1 and TRBJ1-1 for the parts outside the CDR3, the full variable domain is DTAVSQTPKYLVTQMGNDKSIKCEQNLGHDTMYWYKQDSKKFLKIMFSYNNKELIINETVPNRFSPKSPDKAHLNLHINSLELGDSAVYFCASSQSAVNTEAFFGQGTRLTVV.

This clonotype has a count of ten or more. CDR3 protein: CSARDQVNYGYTF. The CDR3 DNA is TGCAGTGCTAGAGATCAAGTTAACTATGGCTACACCTTC. The chain employs TRBV20-1 and TRBJ1-2; D is unresolved. CDR3 size: 13 residues. Germline V gives CDR1 DFQATT, CDR2 SNEGSKA (reference sequence). V was pared by 0 bases and J by 1 base, with 6 bases between.

This clonotype has a count of ten or more. The J gene is TRBJ2-7, the V gene TRBV10-3, with 7 bases matching TRBD2. The germline CDR1 and CDR2 sequences are ENHRY and SYGVKD. With V trimmed by 2 bases and J by 3 bases, 1 base remained unmatched. The CDR3 consists of 13 residues. CDR3 in amino acids: CAISEAGVYEQYF. CDR3 nucleotide sequence: TGTGCCATCAGTGAGGCGGGGGTCTACGAGCAGTACTTC.

There are many counts of this clonotype. This chain joins TRBV30 and TRBJ2-1; D uncertain. The V gene's germline CDR1 is GTSNPN and CDR2 SVGIG (reference sequence). V lost 4 bases to trimming and J lost 1 base, with 11 bases between them. The CDR3 extends over 14 amino acids. In DNA, the CDR3 is TGTGCCTGGAAGGGTGTAAATTCCTACAATGAGCAGTTCTTC. As protein: CAWKGVNSYNEQFF.